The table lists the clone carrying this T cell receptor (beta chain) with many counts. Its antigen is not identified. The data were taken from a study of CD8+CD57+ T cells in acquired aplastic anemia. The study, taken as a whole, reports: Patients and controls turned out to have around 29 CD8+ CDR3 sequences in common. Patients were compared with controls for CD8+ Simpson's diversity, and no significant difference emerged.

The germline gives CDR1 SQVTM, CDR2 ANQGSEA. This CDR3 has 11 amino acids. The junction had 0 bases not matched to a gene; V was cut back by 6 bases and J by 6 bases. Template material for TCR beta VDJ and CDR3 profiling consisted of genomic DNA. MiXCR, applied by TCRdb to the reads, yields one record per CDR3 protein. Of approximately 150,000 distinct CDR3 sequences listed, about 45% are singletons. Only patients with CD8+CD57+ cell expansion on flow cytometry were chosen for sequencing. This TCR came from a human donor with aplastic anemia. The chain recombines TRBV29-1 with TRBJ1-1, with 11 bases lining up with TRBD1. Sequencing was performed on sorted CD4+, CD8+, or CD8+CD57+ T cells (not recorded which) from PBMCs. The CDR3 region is CSVGQGAEAFF. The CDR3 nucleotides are TGCAGCGTGGGACAGGGGGCTGAAGCTTTCTTT.